The 24 T cell receptor beta chains below were found in one sample sequenced in a study of identical twins. TCRdb used MiXCR to reprocess the 5' RACE reads, holding one entry per CDR3 protein. This sample has approximately 240,000 distinct CDR3 sequences, with about an eighth found just once. Sample: memory (CD45RO+) T cells sorted from blood. All receptors derive from a woman aged 18-29 years in good health.

This clonotype was picked up many times. The J gene is TRBJ1-3, the V gene TRBV12-3 or TRBV12-4; 10 positions agree with TRBD1. This CDR3 is 13 amino acids long. Trimming removed 8 bases from V and 2 bases from J; junction bases left unmatched: 0. The DNA of the CDR3 is TGTGCCAGCGGGACAGGGGCTGGAAACACCATATATTTT. It yields the protein CASGTGAGNTIYF.

This clonotype was observed at least ten times. The rearrangement links TRBV7-9 to TRBJ1-1, with D perhaps TRBD1 (5 bases). Germline CDR1 SEHNR, CDR2 FQNEAQ (reference sequence). The V end lost 3 bases, the J end lost 5 bases, and 13 bases lay between the germline ends. The CDR3 spans 14 residues. The CDR3 spells CASSFGGGRTEAFF. CDR3 in DNA: TGTGCCAGCAGCTTCGGGGGAGGTAGGACTGAAGCTTTCTTT.

This clonotype was counted only a few times. The chain employs TRBV5-1 and TRBJ2-1, with 9 bases lining up with TRBD2. This CDR3 is 16 amino acids long. V lost 1 base, J lost 2 bases, and 4 bases stayed unmatched. Looked up from germline, CDR1 is SGHRS and CDR2 is YFSETQ. The CDR3 bases are TGCGCCAGCAGCTTGCTTCTAGCGGGGACCTACAATGAGCAGTTCTTC. Amino acid sequence: CASSLLLAGTYNEQFF.

This clonotype was seen more than once but under ten times. The J gene is TRBJ2-5, the V gene TRBV4-2, with 7 bases fitting TRBD2. The trim removed 0 bases at V and 4 bases at J, leaving 5 bases unmatched. Germline V lookup: CDR1 LGHNA, CDR2 YNFKEQ. The CDR3 consists of 15 residues. CDR3 in DNA: TGTGCCAGCAGCCAAGAGAGGACTAGAGGAGAGACCCAGTACTTC. It encodes CASSQERTRGETQYF.

The chain carries TRBV5-6 and TRBJ2-5, with 8 bases aligning to TRBD2. V trimming: 5 bases; J trimming: 6 bases; junction bases outside the gene matches: 6. CDR1 and CDR2 (germline): SGHDT, YYEEEE. CDR3 length: 13 residues. For the CDR3, the DNA is TGTGCCAGCAGTCGGACTAGCTGGCAGACCCAGTACTTC. This codes for CASSRTSWQTQYF.

This clonotype came up a few times. The chain links TRBV7-2 to TRBJ2-3; 7 bases agree with TRBD1. From germline, CDR1 is SGHTA and CDR2 FQGNSA. This CDR3 spans 14 amino acids. V shed 5 bases, J shed 1 base, and the junction held 3 bases outside the gene matches. The CDR3 sequence: CASSTQGGTDTQYF. CDR3 coding DNA: TGTGCCAGCAGCACTCAGGGGGGCACAGATACGCAGTATTTT.

The chain uses TRBV9 and TRBJ2-1, with TRBD2 matching over 13 bases. Losses at the gene ends were 3 bases for V and 5 bases for J; bases not matched to a gene: 8. CDR3 length: 17 amino acids. Germline assignment: CDR1 SGDLS and CDR2 YYNGEE. In DNA form, the CDR3 reads TGTGCCAGCAGCGAGGGGACTAGCGGGGCCTTTGACAATGAGCAGTTCTTC. Translation: CASSEGTSGAFDNEQFF.

This chain connects TRBV24-1 to TRBJ2-5; D perhaps matches TRBD2 (6 bases). This CDR3 has 14 residues. Germline CDR1 is KGHDR and CDR2 is SFDVKD. Trimming stripped 3 bases from V and 5 bases from J, with 12 bases between. The DNA of the CDR3 is TGTGCCACCAGTGATGCACAGGCGGGGGAGACCCAGTACTTC. Translation gives CATSDAQAGETQYF.

The sample holds a few counts of this clonotype. The chain uses TRBV11-2 and TRBJ1-1, with 8 nucleotides matching TRBD1. This CDR3 has 14 residues. Germline loops: CDR1 SGHAT, CDR2 FQNNGV. The trim removed 1 base at V and 6 bases at J, leaving 4 bases unmatched. This chain's CDR3 is CASSLGDRYSEAFF. CDR3 nucleotides: TGTGCCAGCAGCTTAGGGGACAGGTATTCTGAAGCTTTCTTT. Supplemented by reference TRBV11-2 and TRBJ1-1, the full variable domain reads EAGVAQSPRYKIIEKRQSVAFWCNPISGHATLYWYQQILGQGPKLLIQFQNNGVVDDSQLPKDRFSAERLKGVDSTLKIQPAKLEDSAVYLCASSLGDRYSEAFFGQGTRLTVV.

The gene calls are TRBV18 and TRBJ2-7; either TRBD1 or TRBD2 may fit D (5 bases each). Germline values: CDR1 KGHSH, CDR2 LQKENI. V lost 3 bases and J 6 bases, leaving 18 bases between the germline ends. This CDR3 comprises 15 residues. The CDR3 is CASSPMGLARTEQYF. DNA for the CDR3: TGTGCCAGCTCACCCATGGGGCTAGCACGGACCGAGCAGTACTTC.

The chain employs TRBV6-5 and TRBJ1-6; TRBD1 matches 9 bases. Germline loops: CDR1 MNHEY, CDR2 SVGAGI. The CDR3 length is 17 residues. Losses at the gene ends were 2 bases for V and 9 bases for J; bases not matched to a gene: 11. DNA of the CDR3: TGTGCCAGCAGTTACCGGTGGGGACAGGGATCCCGTTCACCCCTCCACTTT. It encodes CASSYRWGQGSRSPLHF.

In its sample, this clonotype was seen a few times. V gene TRBV12-3 or TRBV12-4 combines with J gene TRBJ1-3; D is undetermined. The CDR3 runs 16 residues. Trimming stripped 5 bases from V and 0 bases from J, with 14 bases between. CDR3 sequence: CASSPHTASSGNTIYF. CDR3 in DNA: TGTGCCAGCAGTCCACACACGGCCAGCTCTGGAAACACCATATATTTT.

The sample holds a few counts of this clonotype. The chain employs TRBV11-2 and TRBJ2-5; either TRBD1 or TRBD2 may supply D (5 bases each). Germline V CDR1 and CDR2: SGHAT, FQNNGV. Trimming cost V 4 bases and J 13 bases, with 16 bases left between them. CDR3 length equals 12 residues. CDR3 sequence reads: CASSSNRDALYF. CDR3 DNA: TGTGCCAGCAGCTCCAATAGGGACGCGTTGTACTTC.

The genes are TRBV12-3 or TRBV12-4 and TRBJ2-4; TRBD2 might be the D (6 bases). This CDR3 comprises 13 residues. V dropped 6 bases and J dropped 6 bases, with 12 bases sitting between them. This CDR3 reads CASRFGGTNIQYF. For the CDR3, the DNA is TGTGCCAGCAGGTTCGGGGGTACAAACATTCAGTACTTC.

This chain joins TRBV25-1 and TRBJ2-7; 8 nucleotides match TRBD2. Per germline, CDR1 MGHDK and CDR2 SYGVNS. The CDR3 has 13 residues. Losses at the gene ends were 7 bases for V and 6 bases for J; bases not matched to a gene: 8. The CDR3 bases are TGTGCCAGCACCCGGGGGGGATTCAGCGAGCAGTACTTC. Translated, it gives CASTRGGFSEQYF.

The chain couples TRBV25-1 to TRBJ1-5; weak D call: TRBD1 (5 bases). Germline loops: CDR1 MGHDK, CDR2 SYGVNS. Trimming took off 4 bases at V and 9 bases at J, with 13 bases between the two ends. The CDR3 sequence is 13 residues long. This chain's CDR3 is CASSGSHRGPQHF. DNA for the CDR3: TGTGCCAGCAGTGGCTCCCATAGGGGGCCCCAGCATTTT.

The chain employs TRBV7-2 and TRBJ2-1, with 8 bases matching TRBD1. The V segment lost 7 bases and the J segment 6 bases; nucleotides outside the gene matches: 5. CDR1 SGHTA and CDR2 FQGNSA come from the germline V gene. The CDR3 extends over 13 amino acids. The chain's CDR3 is CASILTGGNEQFF. DNA of the CDR3: TGTGCCAGCATACTAACAGGGGGCAATGAGCAGTTCTTC.

The sample holds many counts of this clonotype. V gene TRBV11-2 combines with J gene TRBJ2-3, with 8 bases fitting TRBD2. The CDR3 contains 18 residues. Germline CDR1 is SGHAT and CDR2 is FQNNGV. J lost 2 bases, V lost 4 bases, and 14 bases had no gene match. CDR3 region: CASSSRVSGSGPTDTQYF. The CDR3 DNA sequence: TGTGCCAGCAGCTCTCGTGTAAGCGGGAGTGGACCCACAGATACGCAGTATTTT. The complete variable domain, with remaining parts taken from reference TRBV11-2 and TRBJ2-3, reads EAGVAQSPRYKIIEKRQSVAFWCNPISGHATLYWYQQILGQGPKLLIQFQNNGVVDDSQLPKDRFSAERLKGVDSTLKIQPAKLEDSAVYLCASSSRVSGSGPTDTQYFGPGTRLTVL.

This clonotype was seen more than once but under ten times. The DNA of the CDR3 is TGTGCCAGCAGTTACTCCAGGGGAGCAGCTTTCTTT. This gives the protein CASSYSRGAAFF. V gene TRBV6-2 or TRBV6-3 combines with J gene TRBJ1-1, with D possibly matching TRBD1 (6 bases). Per germline, CDR1 MNHEY and CDR2 SVGEGT. The CDR3 is made up of 12 amino acids. V was pared by 0 bases and J by 10 bases, with 9 bases between.

This clonotype was observed a handful of times. The V call is TRBV7-2, the J call TRBJ2-1, with D possibly TRBD2 on 6 matching bases. This CDR3 is 13 amino acids long. Trimming shortened V by 7 bases and J by 2 bases, and 9 bases separated the two germline ends. Germline CDR1 SGHTA, CDR2 FQGNSA. This CDR3 reads CASTLAAYNEQFF. CDR3 nucleotides: TGTGCCAGCACACTAGCTGCCTACAATGAGCAGTTCTTC.

This clonotype was picked up a small number of times. The V and J genes are TRBV20-1 and TRBJ1-5; D unresolved. Trimming took 4 bases from V and 5 from J, leaving 9 bases between them. This CDR3 is 12 amino acids long. Germline CDR1 and CDR2: DFQATT and SNEGSKA (reference sequence). CDR3 region: CSATHGDQPQHF. The CDR3 DNA sequence: TGCAGTGCTACCCATGGGGATCAGCCCCAGCATTTT.

This clonotype was seen a few times. The rearrangement links TRBV12-3 or TRBV12-4 to TRBJ1-3, with D tentatively TRBD1 (5 bases). CDR3 length equals 14 residues. The V gene lost 8 bases and the J gene lost 0 bases, with 11 bases spanning the gap. The CDR3, as DNA: TGTGCCAGCCTCCAGGGCCACTCTGGAAACACCATATATTTT. Protein: CASLQGHSGNTIYF.

This clonotype was seen a handful of times. This sequence joins TRBV20-1 and TRBJ2-1, with 7 bases lining up with TRBD1. Trimming took 5 bases from V and 5 from J; bases not matched to a gene: 0. This CDR3 contains 11 residues. From germline, CDR1 is DFQATT and CDR2 SNEGSKA (reference sequence). CDR3 protein: CSADRDNEQFF. The CDR3 DNA reads as TGCAGTGCTGACAGGGACAATGAGCAGTTCTTC.

This clonotype turned up a few times. The chain links TRBV20-1 to TRBJ1-5, with D unclear. From germline, CDR1 is DFQATT and CDR2 SNEGSKA (reference sequence). The CDR3 consists of 15 residues. V lost 0 bases and J lost 6, with 15 bases in between. CDR3 nucleotides: TGCAGTGCTAGAGATCGGGCAGTATCGTCTCAGCCCCAGCATTTT. Translated, it gives CSARDRAVSSQPQHF.